This entry is about one T cell receptor beta chain. The gene symbols are mouse symbols. The read ends 1 residue shy of where the CDR3 ends; the end is completed using the germline J gene. This sample also contains other DNA sequences that code for the same CDR3. The data were obtained in a study of tissue T cells after allogeneic stem cell transplantation. The CDR3 runs 12 residues. V trimming: 5 bases; J trimming: 5 bases; junction bases outside the gene matches: 2. CDR1 SGHND and CDR2 FRSKSL come from the germline V gene. The table came from immunoSEQ multiplex PCR; TCRdb's copy has only in-frame clones and leaves some out. The sample contains roughly 45,000 clones, 65% to 80% of which appear only once.

The specimen sequenced was sorted cells pooled from one or two spleens. This TCR was recovered from a pool of C57BL/6 mice in good health. J is TRBJ2-7 and V is TRBV15; 8 nucleotides agree with TRBD1. The CDR3 reads CASSPTGDEQYF. The sequenced CDR3 bases are TGTGCCAGCAGTCCGACAGGGGATGAACAGTAC.